A selection of T cell receptor beta chains follows, all from one sample in a study of cytomegalovirus exposure and HLA in healthy donors. Some clones are missing from TCRdb's copy, which holds only in-frame ones; the method was immunoSEQ multiplex PCR. The data contain fewer than 200,000 clones, 79% of them singletons. Sequenced: PBMCs. All receptors derive from a woman aged 40 to 49 in good health and CMV-seronegative. The CDR3 runs from the conserved cysteine through the conserved F or W. The order of the fields is J gene, D gene, clone size, V gene, CDR3 length, CDR3 protein, CDR3 DNA. D genes are given only for firm matches. Some rows mark clone size as missing; the rest say once, few, many or name a class of expanded clone.

TRBJ2-7 | NA | NA | TRBV5-1 | 14 | CASSLGQAAGEQYF | TGCGCCAGCAGCTTGGGGCAGGCTGCGGGGGAGCAGTACTTC
TRBJ1-5 | TRBD1 | NA | TRBV9 | 15 | CASSVADRGGQPQHF | TGTGCCAGCAGCGTAGCCGACAGGGGAGGGCAGCCCCAGCATTTT
TRBJ2-2 | TRBD1 | NA | TRBV7-2 | 14 | CASSSTGGTGELFF | TGTGCCAGCAGCTCGACAGGGGGCACCGGGGAGCTGTTTTTT
TRBJ2-3 | TRBD1 | once | TRBV14 | 16 | CASSQQGIGSTDTQYF | TGTGCCAGCAGTCAACAGGGGATAGGGAGCACAGATACGCAGTATTTT
TRBJ1-2 | NA | NA | TRBV4-3 | 13 | CASSQGQGYGYTF | TGCGCCAGCAGCCAGGGCCAGGGATATGGCTACACCTTC
TRBJ1-1 | TRBD1 | NA | TRBV5-4 | 12 | CASSLGTGEAFF | TGTGCCAGCAGCCTCGGGACAGGTGAAGCTTTCTTT
TRBJ1-5 | NA | NA | TRBV15 | 14 | CATSFRQSNQPQHF | TGTGCCACCAGCTTCAGACAGAGCAATCAGCCCCAGCATTTT
TRBJ2-4 | NA | NA | TRBV6-1 | 13 | CASRETGKNIQYF | TGTGCCAGCAGGGAGACAGGAAAAAACATTCAGTACTTC
TRBJ2-1 | NA | NA | TRBV20-1 | 11 | CSASGFNEQFF | TGCAGTGCTAGCGGGTTCAATGAGCAGTTCTTC
TRBJ1-1 | NA | NA | TRBV5-1 | 16 | CASSRGNAWVATEAFF | TGCGCCAGCAGCCGGGGGAATGCCTGGGTGGCCACTGAAGCTTTCTTT
TRBJ1-1 | NA | NA | TRBV5-1 | 14 | CASSLEAGTVEAFF | TGCGCCAGCAGCTTGGAGGCGGGCACAGTTGAAGCTTTCTTT
TRBJ1-2 | TRBD1 | once | TRBV5-6 | 14 | CASSLAGRGQGYTF | TGTGCCAGCAGCTTGGCCGGCAGGGGGCAAGGCTACACCTTC
TRBJ2-7 | NA | NA | TRBV28 | 12 | CASRRATYEQYF | TGTGCCAGCAGGAGGGCTACCTACGAGCAGTACTTC
TRBJ2-7 | TRBD1 | NA | TRBV7-2 | 18 | CASSFWAGQGSSSYEQYF | TGTGCCAGCAGCTTTTGGGCCGGACAGGGATCGAGCTCCTACGAGCAGTACTTC
TRBJ1-4 | NA | few | TRBV7-2 | 13 | CASSLAFGEKLFF | TGTGCCAGCAGCTTAGCATTCGGTGAAAAACTGTTTTTT
TRBJ2-7 | NA | few | TRBV4-1 | 16 | CASSQVTRTGNYEQYF | TGCGCCAGCAGCCAAGTGACCAGGACGGGGAACTACGAGCAGTACTTC
TRBJ2-5 | TRBD2 | NA | TRBV11-2 | 9 | CAGGETQYF | TGTGCGGGGGGGGAGACCCAGTACTTC
TRBJ1-3 | NA | NA | TRBV7-2 | 19 | CASSLVPTGGLSSGNTIYF | TGTGCCAGCAGCTTAGTACCGACCGGAGGGTTGAGCTCTGGAAACACCATATATTTT
TRBJ2-1 | TRBD2 | few | TRBV28 | 15 | CASRLLAGVGAGKFF | TGTGCCAGCAGGTTACTAGCGGGAGTGGGGGCCGGGAAGTTCTTC
TRBJ2-5 | TRBD1 | NA | TRBV4-1 | 16 | CASSQAAGQVGETQYF | TGCGCCAGCAGCCAAGCTGCGGGACAGGTGGGAGAGACCCAGTACTTC
TRBJ1-1 | TRBD1 | NA | TRBV5-4 | 13 | CASSLQGAPEAFF | TGTGCCAGCAGCTTGCAGGGGGCGCCTGAAGCTTTCTTT
TRBJ1-5 | NA | NA | TRBV7-9 | 18 | CASSSTQPGLGGNQPQHF | TGTGCCAGCAGCTCGACTCAACCGGGCCTGGGAGGTAATCAGCCCCAGCATTTT
TRBJ1-6 | NA | NA | TRBV7-6 | 15 | CASSLRGGSNSPPHF | TGTGCCAGCAGCTTACGAGGGGGAAGTAATTCACCCCCCCACTTT
TRBJ1-2 | TRBD1 | NA | TRBV25-1 | 16 | CASSGPGQISNYGYTF | TGTGCCAGCAGTGGGCCGGGACAGATCTCTAACTATGGCTACACCTTC
TRBJ2-5 | NA | NA | TRBV9 | 13 | CASSLTAQETQYF | TGTGCCAGCAGCCTGACTGCGCAAGAGACCCAGTACTTC
TRBJ2-7 | TRBD2 | NA | TRBV28 | 14 | CASSFPGLANEQYF | TGTGCCAGCAGTTTCCCGGGACTAGCAAACGAGCAGTACTTC
TRBJ1-1 | NA | few | TRBV5-1 | 14 | CASSFTGANTEAFF | TGCGCCAGCAGCTTTACGGGAGCCAACACTGAAGCTTTCTTT
TRBJ2-1 | NA | NA | TRBV28 | 16 | CASSLAGPTQSNEQFF | TGTGCCAGCAGTTTGGCTGGGCCGACCCAGTCCAATGAGCAGTTCTTC
TRBJ1-2 | TRBD1 | NA | TRBV18 | 14 | CASSPLDRDYGYTF | TGTGCCAGCTCACCACTGGACAGGGACTATGGCTACACCTTC
TRBJ2-1 | NA | NA | TRBV15 | 14 | CATTNYDSYNEQFF | TGTGCCACCACCAACTACGATTCCTACAATGAGCAGTTCTTC